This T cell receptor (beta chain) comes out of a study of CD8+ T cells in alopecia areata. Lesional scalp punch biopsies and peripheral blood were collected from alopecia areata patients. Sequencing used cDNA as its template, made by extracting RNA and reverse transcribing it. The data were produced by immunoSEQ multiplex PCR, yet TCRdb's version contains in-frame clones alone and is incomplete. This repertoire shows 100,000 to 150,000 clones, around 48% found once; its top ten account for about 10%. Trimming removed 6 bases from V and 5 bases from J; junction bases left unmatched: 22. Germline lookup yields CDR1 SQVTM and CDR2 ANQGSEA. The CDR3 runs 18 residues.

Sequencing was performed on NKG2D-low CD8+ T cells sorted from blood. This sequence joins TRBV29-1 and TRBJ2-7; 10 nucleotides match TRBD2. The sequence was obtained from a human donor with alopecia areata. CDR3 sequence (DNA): TGCAGCGTCGGGGGAAAAACTAGCGGGACCCTCGGGATCCACGAGCAGTACTTC. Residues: CSVGGKTSGTLGIHEQYF.